This T cell receptor beta chain was obtained from a study of control samples from healthy donors and cancer patients. Assay: immunoSEQ multiplex PCR; the TCRdb copy retains only in-frame clones and omits some. The table shows approximately 130,000 clones, with around 87% occurring only once. The CDR3 covers 11 residues. Sequencing input: blood. The chain carries TRBV21-1 and TRBJ1-1; the D call TRBD1 from the table was never checked on the DNA. TRBV21-1 is reported as a pseudogene. This receptor was taken from a man in his 60s in good health. This chain's CDR3 is CASSQGLEAFF. Here the CDR3 DNA reads TGTGCCAGCAGTCAGGGGCTTGAAGCTTTCTTT.